Below, 16 T cell receptor beta chains from the same sample are listed, as sequenced in a study of T cell repertoires in cytomegalovirus infection. TCRdb ran MiXCR on the reads and lists one entry per CDR3 protein. This repertoire shows hundreds of thousands of distinct CDR3 sequences, roughly a tenth found once; its top ten account for less than 3%. Sequencing input: PBMCs. The receptor set was obtained from a human donor in good health (CMV status not recorded). Some clones in this sample may be carry-over from other donors' samples.

For this clonotype: A read error is possible here, since a much larger clone lies one base away. The genes are TRBV10-3 and TRBJ2-3; no reliable D call. Germline V CDR1 and CDR2: ENHRY, SYGVKD. The CDR3 covers 11 residues. Trimming left V 8 bases short and J 5 bases short, with 8 bases between. The CDR3 spells CAIGRRDTQYF. In nucleotides, the CDR3 is TGTGCCATCGGACGCAGAGATACGCAGTATTTT.

This clonotype was picked up many times. The chain joins TRBV27 to TRBJ1-5, with D uncertain. V gave up 3 bases and J gave up 3 bases, with 9 bases separating them. Germline CDR1 is MNHEY and CDR2 is SMNVEV (reference sequence). This CDR3 is 14 amino acids long. The CDR3 loop is CASSFGSSNQPQHF. DNA for the CDR3: TGTGCCAGCAGTTTCGGCAGTTCCAATCAGCCCCAGCATTTT.

This clonotype was recorded at least ten times. J is TRBJ2-3 and V is TRBV6-2 or TRBV6-3; D is possibly TRBD1 (6 bases). This CDR3 comprises 14 residues. The germline V and J ends were trimmed by 2 bases and 3 bases, with 9 bases remaining between them. Germline V gene sequence: CDR1 MNHEY, CDR2 SVGEGT. DNA of the CDR3: TGTGCCAGCAGTTACCAACAGGGAACAGATACGCAGTATTTT. Its protein product is CASSYQQGTDTQYF.

In its sample, this clonotype was seen a few times. The J gene is TRBJ1-1, the V gene TRBV20-1; possibly TRBD1 for D (6 bases). The CDR3 has 12 amino acids. In germline, CDR1 is DFQATT, CDR2 SNEGSKA (reference sequence). The V and J ends lost 5 bases and 1 base respectively, with 8 bases between them. CDR3 coding DNA: TGCAGTGCTGTACAGGGGAACACTGAAGCTTTCTTT. Translated, it gives CSAVQGNTEAFF.

This clonotype was seen ten or more times. The chain has TRBV28 and TRBJ2-2, with D uncertain. The CDR3 runs 12 residues. Germline V gene data show CDR1 as MDHEN and CDR2 as SYDVKM. V shed 7 bases and J shed 1 base, with 4 bases lying between them. The CDR3 loop is CASNQNTGELFF. The CDR3 DNA reads as TGTGCCAGCAACCAGAACACCGGGGAGCTGTTTTTT.

The chain uses TRBV2 and TRBJ2-7, with TRBD2 matching over 8 bases. Germline CDR1 reads SNHLY; CDR2 reads FYNNEI. The CDR3 runs 12 residues. Unmatched junction bases numbered 3, after V lost 5 bases and J lost 6 bases. The CDR3: CASSPLAGEQYV. CDR3 DNA: TGTGCCAGCAGTCCGCTAGCGGGCGAGCAGTACGTC.

To note about this clonotype: Germline and junction disagree at one end, which may indicate a read error. The chain couples TRBV3-1 to TRBJ2-3; tentatively, D is TRBD2 (5 bases). This CDR3 has 16 amino acids. Germline V gene lookup returns CDR1 LGHDT and CDR2 YNNKEL (reference sequence). CDR3 bases: TGTGCCAGCAACCAAGGGTGGGGTCTAGCCTCAGATACGCAGTATTTT. As protein: CASNQGWGLASDTQYF.

This clonotype was observed many times. This chain links TRBV24-1 with TRBJ2-1; a possible D gene is TRBD1 (6 bases). V lost 0 bases and J 1 base, leaving 9 bases between the germline ends. CDR1 and CDR2 from the germline V gene are KGHDR and SFDVKD. The CDR3 covers 16 residues. This CDR3 reads CATSDLQGQSYNEQFF. CDR3 coding DNA: TGTGCCACCAGTGATTTGCAGGGGCAATCCTACAATGAGCAGTTCTTC.

The table lists this clonotype with many counts. The chain uses TRBV29-1 and TRBJ2-3; D possibly corresponds to TRBD1 (6 bases). V dropped 5 bases and J dropped 6 bases, with 12 bases sitting between them. The CDR3 is made up of 12 amino acids. Looked up from germline, CDR1 is SQVTM and CDR2 is ANQGSEA. CDR3 in DNA: TGCAGCGTTACGGGACACCGGGATACGCAGTATTTT. Translating it yields CSVTGHRDTQYF.

This clonotype was seen a few times. J is TRBJ1-2 and V is TRBV20-1; D remains unclear. Germline values: CDR1 DFQATT, CDR2 SNEGSKA (reference sequence). The V end was cut by 0 bases, the J end by 0 bases, with 14 bases between. CDR3 length: 16 amino acids. DNA for the CDR3: TGCAGTGCTAGAGATAGGTCAGGATCATCTAACTATGGCTACACCTTC. It specifies CSARDRSGSSNYGYTF.

This clonotype was recorded many times. This chain links TRBV27 with TRBJ2-3; D may be TRBD2 (5 bases). This CDR3 is built from 15 residues. Trimming removed 8 bases at V and 0 bases at J, with 15 bases between. Germline V gives CDR1 MNHEY, CDR2 SMNVEV (reference sequence). The CDR3 DNA reads TGTGCCAGCGGTGCAGCGGACCGTAGCACAGATACGCAGTATTTT. Its translation is CASGAADRSTDTQYF.

This clonotype occurred many times. The rearrangement links TRBV6-1 to TRBJ2-7; no definite D call. This CDR3 comprises 12 residues. The ends were cut back, 10 bases at V and 2 bases at J, with 12 bases in the middle. Germline V gene lookup returns CDR1 MNHNS and CDR2 SASEGT. CDR3 nucleotide sequence: TGTGCCACCGCGACGGACCCCTACGAGCAGTACGTC. The encoded protein is CATATDPYEQYV.

This clonotype is labeled medium-sized. The CDR3 here is CASSQQVGGTEAFF. CDR3 in DNA: TGTGCCAGCAGCCAGCAGGTGGGCGGCACTGAAGCTTTCTTT. The chain carries TRBV7-2 and TRBJ1-1, with D hard to call. V dropped 5 bases and J dropped 4 bases, with 14 bases sitting between them. Per the germline V gene, CDR1 is SGHTA and CDR2 is FQGNSA. The CDR3 spans 14 residues.

This clonotype was seen a handful of times. V and J are TRBV3-1 and TRBJ1-5; 10 nucleotides line up with TRBD1. This CDR3 is built from 16 residues. Looked up from germline, CDR1 is LGHDT and CDR2 is YNNKEL (reference sequence). V dropped 0 bases and J dropped 6; count of bases not matched to a gene: 5. The DNA of the CDR3 is TGTGCCAGCAGCCAAGAAGGGACAGGGGCGAGTCAGCCCCAGCATTTT. Translation gives CASSQEGTGASQPQHF.

This clonotype showed up just a few times. V usage is TRBV5-6 and J usage is TRBJ2-2; 7 bases fit TRBD1. Trimming at V came to 0 bases and at J to 0 bases, leaving 2 bases not matched to a gene. Germline CDR1 and CDR2: SGHDT and YYEEEE. This CDR3 is built from 16 residues. The CDR3 nucleotides read TGTGCCAGCAGCTTGGTGGGACAGACGAACACCGGGGAGCTGTTTTTT. Its protein is CASSLVGQTNTGELFF. Based on the CDR3 plus reference TRBV5-6 and TRBJ2-2, the full variable domain is DAGVTQSPTHLIKTRGQQVTLRCSPKSGHDTVSWYQQALGQGPQFIFQYYEEEERQRGNFPDRFSGHQFPNYSSELNVNALLLGDSALYLCASSLVGQTNTGELFFGEGSRLTVL.

This clonotype was seen a few times. V is TRBV14 and J is TRBJ2-3, with 10 bases matching TRBD2. From germline, CDR1 is SGHDN and CDR2 FVKESK. The ends lost 1 base at V and 5 bases at J; junction bases unmatched: 6. The CDR3 length is 16 residues. The CDR3 here is CASSQVTSGEGDTQYF. CDR3 nucleotides: TGTGCCAGCAGCCAAGTCACTAGCGGGGAGGGAGATACGCAGTATTTT. Filled out from reference TRBV14 and TRBJ2-3, the complete variable domain reads EAGVTQFPSHSVIEKGQTVTLRCDPISGHDNLYWYRRVMGKEIKFLLHFVKESKQDESGMPNNRFLAERTGGTYSTLKVQPAELEDSGVYFCASSQVTSGEGDTQYFGPGTRLTVL.